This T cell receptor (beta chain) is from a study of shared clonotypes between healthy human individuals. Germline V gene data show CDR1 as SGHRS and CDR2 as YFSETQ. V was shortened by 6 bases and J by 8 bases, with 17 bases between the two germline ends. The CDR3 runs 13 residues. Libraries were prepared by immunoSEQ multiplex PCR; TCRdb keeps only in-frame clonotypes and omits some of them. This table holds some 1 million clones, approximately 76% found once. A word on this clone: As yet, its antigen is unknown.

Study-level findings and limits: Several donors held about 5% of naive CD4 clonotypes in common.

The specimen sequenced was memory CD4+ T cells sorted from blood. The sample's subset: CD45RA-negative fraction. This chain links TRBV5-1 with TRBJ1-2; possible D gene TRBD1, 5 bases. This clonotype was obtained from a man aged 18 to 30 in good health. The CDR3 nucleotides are TGCGCCAGCATGTCCGACAGTTTGAGCGGCTACACCTTC. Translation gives CASMSDSLSGYTF.